The T cell receptor beta chain under discussion was sequenced for a study of T cell changes during pregnancy in multiple sclerosis. Germline CDR1 is SGHDN and CDR2 is FVKESK. Unmatched junction bases numbered 5, after V lost 0 bases and J lost 7 bases. The CDR3 sequence is 15 residues long. Measured with immunoSEQ multiplex PCR; TCRdb has only the in-frame clones, and not every one. The data hold tens of thousands of clones, with more than 85% observed a single time. The genes are TRBV14 and TRBJ2-2; TRBD2 agrees at 7 bases. The sample in question was CD4+ T cells from peripheral blood mononuclear cells, obtained in the second trimester of pregnancy. The clonotype was recovered from a female donor in good health, enrolled as a control in a pregnancy study. CDR3 nucleotides: TGTGCCAGCAGCCAAGATCCAGCGGGGTACGGGGAGCTGTTTTTT. It specifies CASSQDPAGYGELFF.